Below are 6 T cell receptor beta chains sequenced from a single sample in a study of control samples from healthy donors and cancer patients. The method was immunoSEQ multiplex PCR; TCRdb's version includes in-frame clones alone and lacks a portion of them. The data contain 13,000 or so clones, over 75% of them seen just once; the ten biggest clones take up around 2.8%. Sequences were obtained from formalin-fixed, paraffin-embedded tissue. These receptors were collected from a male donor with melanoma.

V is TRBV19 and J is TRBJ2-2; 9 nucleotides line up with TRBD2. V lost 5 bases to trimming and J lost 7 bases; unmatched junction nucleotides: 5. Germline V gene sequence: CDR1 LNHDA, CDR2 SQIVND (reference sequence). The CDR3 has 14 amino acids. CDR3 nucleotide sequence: TGTGCCAGTAGTGGACTAGCGAGTGTCGGGGAGCTGTTTTTT. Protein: CASSGLASVGELFF.

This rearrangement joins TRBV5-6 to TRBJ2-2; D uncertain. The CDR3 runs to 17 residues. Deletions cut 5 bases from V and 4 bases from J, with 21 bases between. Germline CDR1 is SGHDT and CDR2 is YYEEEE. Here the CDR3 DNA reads TGTGCCAGCAGGCGATCAGAGTTGTCGCTGAGCACCGGGGAGCTGTTTTTT. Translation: CASRRSELSLSTGELFF.

CDR3 sequence reads: CASSSLGSGELFF. The CDR3 DNA is TGTGCCAGCTCATCATTGGGAAGCGGGGAGCTGTTTTTT. The chain employs TRBV18 and TRBJ2-2; D ambiguous. The CDR3 runs 13 residues. Germline CDR1 and CDR2: KGHSH and LQKENI. The V end was cut by 5 bases, the J end by 7 bases, with 11 bases between.

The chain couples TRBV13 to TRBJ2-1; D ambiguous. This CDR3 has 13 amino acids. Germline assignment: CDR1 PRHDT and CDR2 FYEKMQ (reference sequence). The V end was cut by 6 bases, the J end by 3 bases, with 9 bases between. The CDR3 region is CASSSDRYNEQFF. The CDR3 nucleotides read TGTGCCAGCAGTTCAGACCGCTACAATGAGCAGTTCTTC.

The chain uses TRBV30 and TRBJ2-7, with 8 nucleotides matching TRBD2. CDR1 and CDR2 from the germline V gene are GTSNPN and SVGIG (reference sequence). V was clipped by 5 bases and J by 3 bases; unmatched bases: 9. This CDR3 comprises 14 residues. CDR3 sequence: CAWAGGTRVYEQYF. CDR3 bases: TGTGCCTGGGCAGGAGGGACTAGGGTCTACGAGCAGTACTTC.

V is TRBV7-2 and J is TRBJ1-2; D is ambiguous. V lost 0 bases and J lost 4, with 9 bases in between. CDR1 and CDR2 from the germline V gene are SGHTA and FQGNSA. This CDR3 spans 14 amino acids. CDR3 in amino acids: CASSLAGPLYGYTF. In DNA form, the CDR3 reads TGTGCCAGCAGCTTAGCAGGACCCCTCTATGGCTACACCTTC.